This T cell receptor (beta chain) was identified in a study of blood T cell repertoires in COVID-19. Study overall: There were acute and convalescent COVID-19 samples, and they came from the United States, Italy and Spain. PBMCs, B-cell-depleted T cells, or T cells were the source of the cDNA or gDNA that made up the material.

Per the original methods: Reference gene primer amplification yielded estimated nucleated cell counts. Here immunoSEQ multiplex PCR was the method, and the copy in TCRdb shows in-frame clones only, minus some. V and J calls and clone size come straight from that table; D and trimming were deduced from the DNA. The data contain about 55,000 clones, roughly 80% of them singletons. Germline V gene sequence: CDR1 MNHEY, CDR2 SVGAGI. With 6 bases removed from V and 1 base from J, the gap between germline ends came to 12 bases. The CDR3 is 15 amino acids. V usage is TRBV6-5 and J usage is TRBJ2-2; D gene unclear. The specimen was peripheral blood. The receptor was isolated from a human donor in a cohort sampled during active or convalescent COVID-19. CDR3 protein: CASRSSRVNTGELFF. The CDR3 nucleotides read TGTGCCAGCAGGAGTTCACGGGTGAACACCGGGGAGCTGTTTTTT.